These 2 T cell receptor beta chains share one sample of origin, sequenced in a study of tumor-infiltrating lymphocytes in primary liver carcinoma. For each extraction, RNA and DNA were obtained together from 20-30 mg of unsorted bulk tissue. A primer matching the constant region was used to make TCR beta cDNA from approximately 500 ng of total RNA. Amplification in three nested multiplex PCR rounds with slightly modified ARM-PCR gave rise to TCR beta libraries. For around 10 cycles apiece, the opening two PCR rounds ran with TRBV1-TRBV30 forward primers and a C-beta reverse primer. TCRdb reprocessed the multiplex PCR reads with MiXCR, giving one entry per CDR3 protein. Of about 30,000 distinct CDR3 sequences listed, around 70% are singletons. Material: liver tumor tissue from sampling region 3. Documented subset: tumor region T3, left-lateral pole. The receptor set was obtained from a woman under 40 with primary liver carcinoma and hepatitis B virus infection.

Turning to this clonotype: The CDR3 does not close with the conserved phenylalanine or tryptophan, likely indicating a read error. The chain has TRBV7-8 and TRBJ2-3; D may be TRBD2 (5 bases). This CDR3 spans 14 amino acids. CDR1 is SGHVS and CDR2 is FQNEAQ in the germline V gene. The CDR3 loop reads CDSSLSSGRDTQYL. CDR3 bases: TGTGACAGCAGCTTGTCCAGCGGTCGGGATACACAGTATCTT.

Notes on this clonotype: This may come from a read error, since a much larger clone is one base off. The V gene is TRBV6-5, the J gene TRBJ1-3; D not certain. The CDR3 runs to 17 residues. Germline values: CDR1 MNHEY, CDR2 SVGAGI. CDR3 in amino acids: CANSYSLQVAVGNTIYF. The CDR3, as DNA: TGTGCCAACAGTTACTCGCTGCAGGTAGCAGTTGGAAACACCATATATTTT.